Listed below are T cell receptor beta chains from one sample, sequenced in a study of tumor-infiltrating lymphocytes in localized non-small cell lung cancer. Clones were read by immunoSEQ multiplex PCR, and TCRdb kept only the in-frame ones, dropping some. The sample contains 13,000 to 15,000 clones, about two thirds of which appear only once. Specimen: uninvolved lung tissue not adjacent to the tumor. The receptors were gathered from a human donor with non-small cell lung cancer. CDR3s include the opening cysteine and the closing phenylalanine or tryptophan. A D gene is named only where the DNA matches it firmly. Clone size is stated in some rows and not others, as once, few, many or a class when expanded.

TRBJ1-1,TRBV6-5,-,-,TGTGCCAGCAGTCGCAAAAAGGAAGCTTTCTTT,CASSRKKEAFF
TRBJ2-7,TRBV7-2,few,-,TGTGCCAGCAGCTTACCCTCCTACGAGCAGTACTTC,CASSLPSYEQYF
TRBJ1-2,TRBV6-1,-,-,TGTGCCAGCAGTGCAAAGACAGGCGGCGGGAACTATGGCTACACCTTC,CASSAKTGGGNYGYTF
TRBJ2-5,TRBV28,-,-,TGTGCCAGCAGTTTTGTGGTGTTCGGGGAGACCCAGTACTTC,CASSFVVFGETQYF
TRBJ2-7,TRBV30,-,-,TGTGCCTGGAGTGTTGGCGGAGTCGGATACGAGCAGTACTTC,CAWSVGGVGYEQYF
TRBJ1-1,TRBV6-1,few,-,TGTGCCAGCAAGGCAGCTTTCTTT,CASKAAFF
TRBJ2-1,TRBV28,-,-,TGTGCCAGCAGTTTACCCTACGACAGGCTCACAACGAAGCAGTTCTTC,CASSLPYDRLTTKQFF
TRBJ2-7,TRBV11-2,-,-,TGTGCCAGCAGCTTTACAGGGCGCAAAGACGAGCAGTACTTC,CASSFTGRKDEQYF
TRBJ1-5,TRBV19,-,TRBD1,TGTGCCAGTAGTCCGTGGACAGGGGTTGACAATCAGCCCCAGCATTTT,CASSPWTGVDNQPQHF
TRBJ1-2,TRBV30,-,TRBD1,TGTGCCTGGAGCCGGGACAGATATGGCTACACCTTC,CAWSRDRYGYTF
TRBJ2-7,TRBV29-1,-,TRBD2,TGCAGCGTTGCAGGACTAGCGGCCCCCTACGAGCAGTACTTC,CSVAGLAAPYEQYF
TRBJ2-7,TRBV2,-,-,TGTGCCAGCAGTCGGGACCCCCGGGACGAGCAGTACTTC,CASSRDPRDEQYF
TRBJ1-5,TRBV4-1,-,TRBD1,TGCGCCAGCAGCCAAACAGGGGTCATAGACCCTTATCAGCCCCAGCATTTT,CASSQTGVIDPYQPQHF
TRBJ1-1,TRBV2,-,TRBD1,TGTGCCAGCAGTGGACGACAGGGGAACACTGAAGCTTTCTTT,CASSGRQGNTEAFF
TRBJ1-2,TRBV11-2,-,TRBD1,TGTGCCAGCAGCCAGGGGGGAGCTAACTATGGCTACACCTTC,CASSQGGANYGYTF
TRBJ2-1,TRBV30,few,-,TGTGCCTGGTCGGGCTCCTACAATGAGCAGTTCTTC,CAWSGSYNEQFF
TRBJ2-3,TRBV30,-,-,TGTGCCTGGAGTATGGGGGCGCTAGCTGCCTCCACAGATACGCAGTATTTT,CAWSMGALAASTDTQYF
TRBJ1-6,TRBV19,-,-,TGTGCCAGTAGTCAACTCCCTGGGAATTCACCCCTCCACTTT,CASSQLPGNSPLHF
TRBJ1-2,TRBV2,-,-,TGTGCCAGCAACCTGGGACCTAACTATGGCTACACCTTC,CASNLGPNYGYTF
TRBJ2-7,TRBV7-9,-,TRBD1,TGTGCCAGCAGCTCCGACAGGGTCGAGCAGTACTTC,CASSSDRVEQYF
TRBJ1-1,TRBV30,once,-,TGTGCCTGGAGTGTTGGGGGTTCGAACACTGAAGCTTTCTTT,CAWSVGGSNTEAFF
TRBJ2-2,TRBV6-1,-,-,TGTGCCAGCAGTGGCTGGGGACACCCATTGACCAACACCGGGGAGCTGTTTTTT,CASSGWGHPLTNTGELFF
TRBJ2-7,TRBV10-3,medium-sized,TRBD2,TGTGCCATCACCCCCCGAGTAGCGGGTGGCGAGCAGTACTTC,CAITPRVAGGEQYF
TRBJ1-5,TRBV6-1,-,TRBD1,TGTGCCAGCAGTGAAGCTTGGGACAGGGTGTATAGCAATCAGCCCCAGCATTTT,CASSEAWDRVYSNQPQHF
TRBJ1-5,TRBV28,-,TRBD1,TGTGCCAGCATTCAACCAGGGGGGAGCAATCAGCCCCAGCATTTT,CASIQPGGSNQPQHF
TRBJ2-1,TRBV7-8,-,TRBD2,TGTGCCAGCAGCCAATGGACTAGCGGAATCAATGAGCAGTTCTTC,CASSQWTSGINEQFF
TRBJ2-1,TRBV6-6,-,-,TGTGCCAGCACCCCGGCGGGGACGCCCGGTAGCAATGAGCAGTTCTTC,CASTPAGTPGSNEQFF
TRBJ2-7,TRBV4-2,-,TRBD2,TGTGCCAGCAGCCAAGATTTGGCTAGCGGGAGAGGCGAGCAGTACTTC,CASSQDLASGRGEQYF
TRBJ2-1,TRBV2,-,-,TGTGCCAGCACCAAAAAAAGGGGGGGCCTCTACAATGAGCAGTTCTTC,CASTKKRGGLYNEQFF
TRBJ2-3,TRBV4-2,medium-sized,-,TGTGCCAGCAGCCAAGAGGATAGGGGGATCACAGATACGCAGTATTTT,CASSQEDRGITDTQYF
TRBJ1-1,TRBV11-3,-,TRBD1,TGTGCCAGCAGCTTGGGACAGGGTGGGGCTTTCTTT,CASSLGQGGAFF
TRBJ2-7,TRBV9,once,TRBD2,TGTGCCAGCAGCGTAGTGGGGGGGTTTGCGGGAGACCCCTACGAGCAGTACTTC,CASSVVGGFAGDPYEQYF
TRBJ2-2,TRBV6-4,-,TRBD1,TGTGCCAGCAGTGACGGGACAGGGGGCACCGGGGAGCTGTTTTTT,CASSDGTGGTGELFF
TRBJ1-6,TRBV19,-,-,TGTGCCAGTAGTATCACGGGTGTCAATTCACCCCTCCACTTT,CASSITGVNSPLHF
TRBJ2-2,TRBV11-3,-,-,TGTGCCAGCAGCTTAGGGCCCCTCACCGGGGAGCTGTTTTTT,CASSLGPLTGELFF
TRBJ2-7,TRBV6-6,medium-sized,-,TGTGCCAGCAGTTACTCGGGACCTCTTGGGGCCTACGAGCAGTACTTC,CASSYSGPLGAYEQYF
TRBJ1-5,TRBV27,-,-,TGTGCCAGCAGTTTAGGATCCTATCAGCCCCAGCATTTT,CASSLGSYQPQHF
TRBJ2-3,TRBV5-6,-,TRBD2,TGTGCCAGCAGCTTTGCCTTAGCGGGAGGGGGGGGTTCCACAGATACGCAGTATTTT,CASSFALAGGGGSTDTQYF
TRBJ2-7,TRBV30,-,TRBD2,TGTGCCTGGAGTGCGGGACTAGCGGGGAATGAGCAGTACTTC,CAWSAGLAGNEQYF
TRBJ1-4,TRBV5-1,medium-sized,TRBD1,TGCGCCAGCAGCGCAGCGGACAGGACGAATGAAAAACTGTTTTTT,CASSAADRTNEKLFF
TRBJ1-1,TRBV18,few,-,TGTGCCAGCTCACCATTGTGGTACAGCGTCATGAACACTGAAGCTTTCTTT,CASSPLWYSVMNTEAFF
TRBJ2-2,TRBV4-1,-,-,TGCGCCAGCAGCCAAAGTGGTTTTGGGGGGAAGACCGGGGAGCTGTTTTTT,CASSQSGFGGKTGELFF
TRBJ1-4,TRBV30,few,-,TGTGCCTGGAGCCCAGGTTGGGAGGGGGGCGAAAAACTGTTTTTT,CAWSPGWEGGEKLFF
TRBJ1-6,TRBV6-6,-,TRBD1,TGTGCCAGCAGCCTCGGGACAGGGAAAAATTCACCCCTCCACTTT,CASSLGTGKNSPLHF
TRBJ2-7,TRBV6-1,once,TRBD1,TGTGCCAGCAGAGGGACAGGGGACTACGAGCAGTACTTC,CASRGTGDYEQYF
TRBJ2-5,TRBV19,-,TRBD2,TGTGCCAGTAGCCCTGGGGAGCGGGGGAAAGAGACCCAGTACTTC,CASSPGERGKETQYF
TRBJ2-2,TRBV12-5,-,-,TGTGCTAGTGGTAGCGGACAGACGAACACCGGGGAGCTGTTTTTT,CASGSGQTNTGELFF
TRBJ1-5,TRBV15,once,-,TGTGCCACCAGCGGGGGGGTCAGCAATCAGCCCCAGCATTTT,CATSGGVSNQPQHF
TRBJ2-7,TRBV5-6,few,-,TGTGCCAGCAGCTTCTCAGAGCAACTAGGGTACGAGCAGTACTTC,CASSFSEQLGYEQYF
TRBJ2-7,TRBV19,-,-,TGTGCCAGTAGTATAGGGCACAGGGACTACGAGCAGTACTTC,CASSIGHRDYEQYF
TRBJ1-2,TRBV2,few,-,TGTGCCAGCAGGGGGAACAACTATGGCTACACCTTC,CASRGNNYGYTF
TRBJ1-6,TRBV30,-,-,TGTGCCTGGGGAACTGCTCTTGGGGGGGCCATAAATTCACCCCTCCACTTT,CAWGTALGGAINSPLHF
TRBJ1-5,TRBV28,-,TRBD1,TGTGCCAGCAGAGACACAGGGGGCGCCGTTTATGGCAATCAGCCCCAGCATTTT,CASRDTGGAVYGNQPQHF
TRBJ1-1,TRBV5-1,-,TRBD1,TGCGCCAGCAGCCCGATACAGGGGGTGAACACTGAAGCTTTCTTT,CASSPIQGVNTEAFF
TRBJ2-2,TRBV2,-,TRBD1,TGTGCCAGCAGTACAGGGGGCGCGTCCGGGGAGCTGTTTTTT,CASSTGGASGELFF
TRBJ1-1,TRBV19,-,-,TGTGCCAGTAGGCCGGGACACCAGAACACTGAAGCTTTCTTT,CASRPGHQNTEAFF
TRBJ2-7,TRBV21-1,-,-,TGTGCCAGCAGCGAGAAAGACAGGTGGTGGGACGAGCAGTACTTC,CASSEKDRWWDEQYF